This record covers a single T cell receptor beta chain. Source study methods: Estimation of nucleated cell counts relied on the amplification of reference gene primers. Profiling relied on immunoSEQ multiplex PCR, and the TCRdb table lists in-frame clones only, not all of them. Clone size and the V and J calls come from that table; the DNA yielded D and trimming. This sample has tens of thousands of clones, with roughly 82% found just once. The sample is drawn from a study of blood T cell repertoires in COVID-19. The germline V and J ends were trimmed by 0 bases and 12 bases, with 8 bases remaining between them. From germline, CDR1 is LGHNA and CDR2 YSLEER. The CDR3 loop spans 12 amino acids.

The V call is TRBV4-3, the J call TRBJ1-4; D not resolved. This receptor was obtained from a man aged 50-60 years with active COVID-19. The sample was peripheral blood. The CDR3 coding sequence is TGCGCCAGCAGCCAAGAGGCCCGGGAACTGTTTTTT. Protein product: CASSQEARELFF.